This T cell receptor beta chain was sequenced during a study of blood T cell repertoires in COVID-19 (dated by TCRdb to about 2020). Notes on the research overall: Samples covering the acute and convalescent phases of COVID-19 were provided by collaborators in the United States, Italy and Spain. The material from the prospective study consisted of cDNA or gDNA derived from T cells, B-cell-depleted T cells, or PBMCs. Deeply sampled blood TCRbeta repertoires from subjects exposed to, actively infected with, or recovered from COVID-19 were included in the dataset. The repertoires were made available in a free public database intended to serve as a resource for research on the immune response to SARS-CoV-2. The samples were drawn from two sources: the first 160 participants of the ongoing ImmuneRACE study, and fewer than 1,500 subjects contributed by 6 global collaborators. Nearly every sample came with metadata listing a de-identified subject ID, COVID-19 status, age in years and sex. Where HLA class I and class II types were available, the types were taken from metadata supplied by the sample provider, not from assay-based typing. The paper's findings and limits, for the study overall: How much clinical and demographic metadata was included differed by source and by participant, and the metadata was provided uncurated.

TCRbeta CDR3 regions were amplified from genomic DNA using the immunoSEQ Assay, a bias-controlled multiplex PCR. Under the source paper's analysis protocol: Within the assay, amplification of reference gene primers was used to estimate how many nucleated cells each sample contained. To quantify the absolute abundance of each unique TCRbeta CDR3 rearrangement, sequence reads were collapsed and filtered. Productive Simpson clonality was computed per sample as the square root of Simpson's diversity index over productive rearrangements. Held by TCRdb, this immuneACCESS table contains in-frame sequences only and omits some clones. Under half of the omission traces to an unresolved V gene where checked; the cause of the rest is unknown. The V and J calls and the clone size are those of that table, but D and trimming were determined from the DNA. In this sample the table shows about 240,000 clones, roughly 90% of which occur a single time. Of the sample, about 4% is held by the ten largest clones.

The germline V gene (reference sequence) provides CDR1 LNHDA and CDR2 SQIVND. The CDR3 measures 14 amino acids from cysteine to phenylalanine. Kept here is only the CDR3 DNA, which spans 42 bases and is read in frame from base 1. Trimming leaves V shorter by 8 bases and J shorter by 4 bases, with the junction holding 11 bases beyond the gene matches. As regards this clone: No cognate antigen has been identified for it. Nothing much larger sits one base from this clone, and base qualities are not available.

Participants in the prospective study were aged about 18 to 95 years, lived in 20 to 30 United States geographic areas, and enrolled through a virtual design. To assign participants to cohorts, the prospective study relied on clinical history that participants themselves reported in a screening survey and a study questionnaire. Recovered participants in ImmuneRACE Cohort 3 were defined as having two consecutive negative NP/OP PCR tests, clearance from a healthcare professional, or resolution of symptoms. Each participant in the prospective study had whole blood, serum and a nasopharyngeal or oropharyngeal swab collected by mobile phlebotomists. Over a roughly 2-month period, participants in the prospective study had the option of providing additional blood draws and questionnaires. Blood samples from the prospective study were shipped frozen or at room temperature prior to DNA extraction.

The specimen was PBMCs or T cells enriched from blood (not recorded which). The chain uses TRBV19 and TRBJ2-7, and 7 bases in between align with TRBD1. The clonotype was recovered from a woman in her twenties or thirties who had recovered from COVID-19. The DNA reads as follows: TGTGCCAGTGGCCCCCAGGGGACAGCATACGAGCAGTACTTC. Protein translation: CASGPQGTAYEQYF.